This passage covers 9 T cell receptor beta chains from one sample sequenced in a study of T cell repertoires in cytomegalovirus infection. One entry per CDR3 protein, called by TCRdb with MiXCR from the reads. The sample shows 200,000 to 300,000 distinct CDR3 sequences, approximately 13% of them seen only once. The sequenced material came from PBMCs. The receptors come from a human donor in good health (CMV status not recorded). Some clones in this sample may be carry-over from other donors' samples.

This clonotype was counted only a few times. The rearrangement uses TRBV28 and TRBJ1-6; 9 bases agree with TRBD1. CDR3 length equals 17 residues. Looked up from germline, CDR1 is MDHEN and CDR2 is SYDVKM. Trimming removed 3 bases from V and 9 bases from J; junction bases left unmatched: 12. The CDR3 region is CASSFGRGTGLSSPLHF. In DNA form, the CDR3 reads TGTGCCAGCAGTTTCGGCCGAGGGACAGGGCTTAGTTCACCCCTCCACTTT. Complete variable domain (other parts from reference TRBV28 and TRBJ1-6): DVKVTQSSRYLVKRTGEKVFLECVQDMDHENMFWYRQDPGLGLRLIYFSYDVKMKEKGDIPEGYSVSREKKERFSLILESASTNQTSMYLCASSFGRGTGLSSPLHFGNGTRLTVT.

In this sample, this clonotype turned up many times. The V gene is TRBV14, the J gene TRBJ2-2; D might be TRBD1 (6 bases). This CDR3 contains 16 residues. CDR1 SGHDN and CDR2 FVKESK come from the germline V gene. Deletions cut 4 bases from V and 4 bases from J, with 16 bases between. Here the CDR3 reads CASSLLPGAITGELFF. The CDR3 DNA is TGTGCCAGCAGCCTCCTCCCAGGGGCTATCACCGGGGAGCTGTTTTTT.

This clonotype has at least ten counts. This chain uses TRBV28 with TRBJ1-2; D is undetermined. In germline, CDR1 is MDHEN, CDR2 SYDVKM. The CDR3 contains 13 residues. V shed 5 bases and J shed 5 bases, with 12 bases lying between them. The CDR3: CASSPPSAYGYTF. CDR3 coding DNA: TGTGCCAGCAGTCCCCCGTCAGCGTATGGCTACACCTTC.

There are a few counts of this clonotype. This rearrangement joins TRBV20-1 to TRBJ1-2; no definite D call. Trimming cost V 1 base and J 6 bases, with 18 bases left between them. The CDR3 has 15 residues. In germline, CDR1 is DFQATT, CDR2 SNEGSKA (reference sequence). CDR3 residues: CSARVLAGEFDGYTF. The CDR3 nucleotides read TGCAGTGCTAGAGTGCTCGCCGGGGAGTTCGATGGCTACACCTTC.

This clonotype was recorded many times. This chain connects TRBV7-2 to TRBJ2-5, with D tentatively TRBD2 (5 bases). Germline-derived CDR1 and CDR2 are SGHTA and FQGNSA. V was trimmed by 5 bases and J by 4 bases, leaving 20 bases between them. There are 16 residues in the CDR3. The CDR3 bases are TGTGCCAGCAGCGGTCGGGAAGTAGCAGGTGGAGAGACCCAGTACTTC. This translates into CASSGREVAGGETQYF.

V usage is TRBV29-1 and J usage is TRBJ2-5; D gene ambiguous. This CDR3 spans 13 amino acids. V was clipped by 3 bases and J by 4 bases, with 12 bases between them. Germline CDR1 and CDR2: SQVTM and ANQGSEA. The CDR3 bases are TGCAGCGTTGAGCAGGCTTCCGGAGAGACCCAGTACTTC. Translating gives CSVEQASGETQYF. Combining the CDR3 with reference TRBV29-1 and TRBJ2-5 gives the whole variable domain SAVISQKPSRDICQRGTSLTIQCQVDSQVTMMFWYRQQPGQSLTLIATANQGSEATYESGFVIDKFPISRPNLTFSTLTVSNMSPEDSSIYLCSVEQASGETQYFGPGTRLLVL.

This clonotype was counted a few times. The chain joins TRBV12-5 to TRBJ2-6; no clear D gene. V was cut by 9 bases and J by 0 bases, with 6 bases left in between. CDR1 and CDR2 (germline): LGHNT, FRNRAP. The CDR3 loop spans 13 amino acids. The CDR3 loop reads CASLSSGANVLTF. The CDR3 region has the DNA TGTGCTAGCTTGAGCTCTGGGGCCAACGTCCTGACTTTC.

Many counts were recorded for this clonotype. The gene calls are TRBV2 and TRBJ2-4; 9 nucleotides agree with TRBD1. Germline CDR1 reads SNHLY; CDR2 reads FYNNEI. J gave up 2 bases and V 6 bases, and 2 bases lay outside the gene matches. The CDR3 has 14 residues. CDR3 sequence reads: CASRTGGSKNIQYF. CDR3 sequence (DNA): TGTGCCAGCAGGACAGGGGGTTCCAAAAACATTCAGTACTTC.

The V call is TRBV12-3 or TRBV12-4, the J call TRBJ1-6; D unresolved. The CDR3 has 13 amino acids. V was trimmed by 6 bases and J by 7 bases, leaving 10 bases between them. DNA of the CDR3: TGTGCCAGCAGCTACAGCCAAAATTCACCCCTCCACTTT. It encodes CASSYSQNSPLHF.